This TCR beta chain was profiled in a study of PD-1 blockade in classical Hodgkin lymphoma. V lost 1 base, J lost 5 bases, and 7 bases stayed unmatched. The germline gives CDR1 SGHNT, CDR2 YYREEE (reference sequence). This CDR3 spans 15 amino acids. All trial patients relapsed after autologous stem cell transplantation. Method: immunoSEQ multiplex PCR; TCRdb's copy keeps in-frame clones and lacks some. The data hold over 90,000 clones, with about 91% observed a single time. Source: peripheral blood mononuclear cells (PBMCs), taken before the second cycle of nivolumab. The chain uses TRBV5-4 and TRBJ2-7; 9 bases map to TRBD1. The clonotype was recovered from a human donor with classical Hodgkin lymphoma. The CDR3 region is CASSLNRDRVDEQYF. CDR3 bases: TGTGCCAGCAGCTTGAACCGGGACAGGGTCGACGAGCAGTACTTC. The variable domain in full, with the rest retrieved from reference TRBV5-4 and TRBJ2-7, is ETGVTQSPTHLIKTRGQQVTLRCSSQSGHNTVSWYQQALGQGPQFIFQYYREEENGRGNFPPRFSGLQFPNYSSELNVNALELDDSALYLCASSLNRDRVDEQYFGPGTRLTVT.